This is a list of T cell receptor beta chains from one sample in a study of blood T cell repertoires in COVID-19. Using immunoSEQ multiplex PCR, the repertoire was profiled, and TCRdb retains in-frame clones only, with some absent. The table lists 200,000 to 250,000 clones, 88% of them singletons, with more than 2.5% in the top ten. Source material: PBMCs or T cells enriched from blood (not recorded which). The source is a woman in her 30s who had recovered from COVID-19. Each CDR3 is given with its conserved first and last residue. D genes are given only for firm matches. Size values are once, few and many counts, or a class for expanded clones, and some rows have none.

D,J,V,size,DNA,CDR3
TRBD1,TRBJ2-3,TRBV2,NA,TGTGCCAGCAGTACTCCGGGACAGGGATCAGATACGCAGTATTTT,CASSTPGQGSDTQYF
TRBD1,TRBJ1-2,TRBV13,NA,TGTGCCAGCAGCTTAGTGACAGGGATCGATGGCTACACCTTC,CASSLVTGIDGYTF
NA,TRBJ1-1,TRBV5-1,NA,TGCGCCAGCAGCCCGGTGAGGCTTACAGGGATTAACACTGAAGCTTTCTTT,CASSPVRLTGINTEAFF
TRBD1,TRBJ1-6,TRBV7-3,NA,TGTGCCAGCAGCTTAACCGGGACAGGGGTTTCACCCCTCCACTTT,CASSLTGTGVSPLHF
NA,TRBJ2-1,TRBV7-2,NA,TGTGCCAGCAGCCTCCCGCGGGTAGGGCAGAATGAGCAGTTCTTC,CASSLPRVGQNEQFF
TRBD1,TRBJ2-7,TRBV6-6,NA,TGTGCCAGCAGGCCCAGACAGGGGATCTACGAGCAGTACTTC,CASRPRQGIYEQYF
NA,TRBJ2-1,TRBV5-6,NA,TGTGCCAGCCTAGACGTCCGGGTGGATGAGCAGTTCTTC,CASLDVRVDEQFF
TRBD1,TRBJ1-2,TRBV9,NA,TGTGCCAGCAGCGAAGGGACAGGGGGAAGGTACGGCTACACCTTC,CASSEGTGGRYGYTF
TRBD2,TRBJ2-3,TRBV7-6,NA,TGTGCCAGCAGCCCCGACGGGCTAGCGGGGGGGCTAGGAGATACGCAGTATTTT,CASSPDGLAGGLGDTQYF
TRBD1,TRBJ1-1,TRBV5-4,once,TGTGCCAGCAGCCTACGGACAGGGAACACTGAAGCTTTCTTT,CASSLRTGNTEAFF
TRBD2,TRBJ2-3,TRBV7-3,NA,TGTGCCAGCAGCTTAACGCCTAGCGGGGGACTCACAGATACGCAGTATTTT,CASSLTPSGGLTDTQYF
TRBD1,TRBJ1-4,TRBV18,NA,TGTGCCAGCTCGCGGACGACAGGGGTAGGAAATGAAAAACTGTTTTTT,CASSRTTGVGNEKLFF
TRBD1,TRBJ1-6,TRBV6-4,NA,TGTGCCAGCAGTGTCGCGGGACAGGGTATTTCACCCCTCCACTTT,CASSVAGQGISPLHF
NA,TRBJ2-7,TRBV4-3,once,TGCGCCAGCAGCCAAGATTGGGGAGCCTACGAGCAGTACTTC,CASSQDWGAYEQYF
NA,TRBJ2-2,TRBV6-5,NA,TGTGCCAGCAGTTACAGGCAGGGCGACACCGGGGAGCTGTTTTTT,CASSYRQGDTGELFF
NA,TRBJ2-1,TRBV4-1,NA,TGCGCCAGCAGCCAAGAGTCGTATGAGCAGTTCTTC,CASSQESYEQFF
NA,TRBJ1-5,TRBV18,NA,TGTGCCAGCTCACCAGAACGGGATCAGCCCCAGCATTTT,CASSPERDQPQHF
NA,TRBJ1-6,TRBV20-1,NA,TGCAGTGCTAGTGGGGGGGAGGAAGCCTCACCCCTCCACTTT,CSASGGEEASPLHF
TRBD1,TRBJ2-7,TRBV28,NA,TGTGCCAGCAGTCCCAGGGGGCGTCATATTAGGGGGCAGTACTTC,CASSPRGRHIRGQYF
TRBD2,TRBJ2-5,TRBV4-1,NA,TGCGCCAGCAGCCAAGGACTAGCGGGGGGCCAAGAGACCCAGTACTTC,CASSQGLAGGQETQYF
TRBD2,TRBJ2-3,TRBV3-1/TRBV3-2,NA,TGTGCCAGCAGCCAAGGTCGGGTAGCGGCGGGGGCGCAGTATTTT,CASSQGRVAAGAQYF
TRBD1,TRBJ1-6,TRBV4-2,NA,TGTGCCAGCAGCCAAGATGAGGTGGCAGGGGGCCGGGCACCCCTCCACTTT,CASSQDEVAGGRAPLHF